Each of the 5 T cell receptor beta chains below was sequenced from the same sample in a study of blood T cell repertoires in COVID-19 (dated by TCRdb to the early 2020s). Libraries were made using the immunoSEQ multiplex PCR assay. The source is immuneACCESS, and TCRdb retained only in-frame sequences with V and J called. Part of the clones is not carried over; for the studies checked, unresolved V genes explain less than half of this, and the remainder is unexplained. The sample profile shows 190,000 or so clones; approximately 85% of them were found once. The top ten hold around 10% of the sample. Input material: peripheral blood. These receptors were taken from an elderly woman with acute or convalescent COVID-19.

The CDR3 sequence is CASTPGAGGHETQYF. CDR3 DNA sequence: TGTGCCAGCACCCCAGGAGCGGGGGGGCACGAGACCCAGTACTTC. V gene TRBV6-2 or TRBV6-3 combines with J gene TRBJ2-5; TRBD2 matches at 10 bases. V dropped 7 bases and J dropped 5; count of bases not matched to a gene: 10. There are 15 residues in the CDR3. Germline CDR1 and CDR2: MNHEY and SVGEGT.

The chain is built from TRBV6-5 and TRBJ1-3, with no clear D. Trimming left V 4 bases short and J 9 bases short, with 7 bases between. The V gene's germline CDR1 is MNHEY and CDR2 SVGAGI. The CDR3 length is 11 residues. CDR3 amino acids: CASSSRSTIYF. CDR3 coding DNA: TGTGCCAGCAGTTCGAGGAGCACCATATATTTT.

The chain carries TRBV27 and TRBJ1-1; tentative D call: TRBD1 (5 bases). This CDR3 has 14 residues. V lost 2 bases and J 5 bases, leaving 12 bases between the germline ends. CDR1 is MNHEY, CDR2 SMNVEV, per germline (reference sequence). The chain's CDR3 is CASSLEGGGTEAFF. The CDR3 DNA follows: TGTGCCAGCAGTTTAGAGGGCGGGGGAACTGAAGCTTTCTTT.

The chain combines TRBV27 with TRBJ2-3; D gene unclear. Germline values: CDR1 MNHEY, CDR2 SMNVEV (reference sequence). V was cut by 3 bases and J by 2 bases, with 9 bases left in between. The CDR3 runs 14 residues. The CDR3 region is CASSLWASTDTQYF. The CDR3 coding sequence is TGTGCCAGCAGTTTGTGGGCATCCACAGATACGCAGTATTTT.

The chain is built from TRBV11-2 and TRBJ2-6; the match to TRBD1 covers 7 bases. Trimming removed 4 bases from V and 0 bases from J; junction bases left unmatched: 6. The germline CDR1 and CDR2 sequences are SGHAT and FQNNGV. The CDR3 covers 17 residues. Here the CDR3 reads CASSSPGQLSGANVLTF. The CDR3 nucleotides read TGTGCCAGCAGCTCCCCGGGACAGCTCTCTGGGGCCAACGTCCTGACTTTC.